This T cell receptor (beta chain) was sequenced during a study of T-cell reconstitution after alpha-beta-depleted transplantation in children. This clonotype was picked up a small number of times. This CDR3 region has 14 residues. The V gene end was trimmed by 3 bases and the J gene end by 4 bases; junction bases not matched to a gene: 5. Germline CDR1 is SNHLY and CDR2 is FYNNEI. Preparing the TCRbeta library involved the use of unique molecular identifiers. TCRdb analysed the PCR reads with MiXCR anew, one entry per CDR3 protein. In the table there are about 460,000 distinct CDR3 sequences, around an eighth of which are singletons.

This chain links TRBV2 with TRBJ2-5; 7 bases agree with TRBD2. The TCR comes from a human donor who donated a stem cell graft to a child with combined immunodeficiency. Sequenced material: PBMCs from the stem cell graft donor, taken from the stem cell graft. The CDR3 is CASSDEASGETQYF. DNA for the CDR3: TGTGCCAGCAGTGATGAGGCTAGCGGAGAGACCCAGTACTTC.